A selection of T cell receptor beta chains follows, all from one sample in a study of T cells after yellow fever vaccination. MiXCR, run by TCRdb on the 5' RACE reads, gives a single entry per CDR3 protein. Here the sample spans around 550,000 distinct CDR3 sequences, 19% being singletons. Sequencing used PBMCs, obtained 15 days after the yellow fever booster vaccination. These receptors originate from a man aged 30 to 39 who received the YFV17D yellow fever vaccine. Each CDR3 is given with its conserved first and last residue. The D gene is left open where the match is weak. Rows may omit the clone size; those that give it use once, few, many or a size class.

abundance	v_gene	j_gene	d_gene	CDR3aa	CDR3nt
few	TRBV7-9	TRBJ1-6	TRBD1	CASSPGTGYSPLHF	TGTGCCAGCAGCCCCGGGACAGGTTATTCACCCCTCCACTTT
-	TRBV5-6	TRBJ2-3	-	CASSFGAASTDTQYF	TGTGCCAGCAGCTTCGGGGCGGCTAGCACAGATACGCAGTATTTT
-	TRBV20-1	TRBJ1-5	-	CSARDRVQPQHF	TGCAGTGCTAGAGATCGAGTTCAGCCCCAGCATTTT
few	TRBV23-1	TRBJ2-7	-	CASLGGPFVLSTFGPYEQYF	TGCGCCAGCCTAGGGGGTCCCTTCGTCCTTTCGACATTCGGACCCTACGAGCAGTACTTC
-	TRBV30	TRBJ2-5	-	CAWSAGQETQYF	TGTGCCTGGAGTGCGGGACAAGAGACCCAGTACTTC
many	TRBV7-2	TRBJ1-5	-	CASSLFVGNQPQHF	TGTGCCAGCAGCTTATTCGTGGGCAATCAGCCCCAGCATTTT
few	TRBV7-2	TRBJ2-3	-	CASSLARVEQYF	TGTGCCAGCAGCTTAGCTAGGGTAGAGCAGTATTTT
few	TRBV5-4	TRBJ2-7	-	CASGKEGDQSEQYF	TGTGCCAGTGGGAAGGAGGGCGATCAATCCGAGCAGTACTTC
few	TRBV9	TRBJ2-3	-	CASSIRPSTDTQYF	TGTGCCAGCTCTATCCGTCCAAGCACAGATACGCAGTATTTT
few	TRBV20-1	TRBJ2-3	TRBD2	CSATGSGSSDTQYF	TGCAGTGCTACCGGTAGCGGGTCGTCAGATACGCAGTATTTT
few	TRBV7-9	TRBJ2-3	TRBD2	CASSLTSGISDTQYF	TGTGCCAGCAGCCTCACTAGCGGGATCTCAGATACGCAGTATTTT
-	TRBV10-1	TRBJ1-1	TRBD1	CASSVQGGTEAFF	TGCGCCAGCAGTGTCCAGGGGGGGACTGAAGCTTTCTTT
-	TRBV9	TRBJ2-3	-	CASSERGDQADTQYF	TGTGCCAGCAGCGAGAGGGGGGATCAGGCAGATACGCAGTATTTT
-	TRBV7-9	TRBJ2-5	-	CASSPHFTGVETQYF	TGTGCCAGCAGCCCCCATTTCACAGGCGTGGAGACCCAGTACTTC
-	TRBV15	TRBJ2-1	-	CATSGTGALDSYNEQFF	TGTGCCACCAGCGGAACTGGGGCCCTAGACTCCTACAATGAGCAGTTCTTC
-	TRBV20-1	TRBJ2-1	-	CSVLTPAHNEQFF	TGCAGTGTGCTAACTCCGGCCCACAATGAGCAGTTCTTC
few	TRBV7-2	TRBJ2-1	-	CASSISGNHDSEQFF	TGTGCCAGCAGCATCAGCGGAAACCACGACAGTGAGCAGTTCTTC
-	TRBV20-1	TRBJ2-1	-	CSAREGISYNEQFF	TGCAGTGCTAGAGAAGGCATCTCCTACAATGAGCAGTTCTTC
few	TRBV19	TRBJ1-2	TRBD1	CASRAYTGTDDGYTF	TGTGCCAGTAGGGCTTACACCGGGACAGACGATGGCTACACCTTC
-	TRBV15	TRBJ2-5	-	CATSGEVRETQYF	TGTGCCACCAGCGGGGAAGTGAGGGAGACCCAGTACTTC
-	TRBV18	TRBJ2-7	-	CASSPGQGPRYEQYF	TGTGCCAGCTCACCCGGACAAGGGCCGCGCTACGAGCAGTACTTC
-	TRBV7-9	TRBJ2-7	TRBD1	CASSLFQGQGTYEQYF	TGTGCCAGCAGCTTATTCCAGGGACAGGGGACCTACGAGCAGTACTTC
-	TRBV20-1	TRBJ2-3	TRBD2	CSASNPSGIADTQYF	TGCAGTGCTAGTAACCCTAGCGGGATAGCGGATACGCAGTATTTT
few	TRBV30	TRBJ2-7	-	CACRQGSYEQYF	TGTGCCTGTCGACAAGGATCCTACGAGCAGTACTTC
-	TRBV15	TRBJ2-5	-	CATSWWRGETQYF	TGTGCCACCAGCTGGTGGAGGGGAGAGACCCAGTACTTC
few	TRBV12-5	TRBJ2-1	-	CASGWVADNEQFF	TGTGCTAGTGGTTGGGTGGCGGACAATGAGCAGTTCTTC
-	TRBV20-1	TRBJ2-5	TRBD2	CSARDMRASGREETQYF	TGCAGTGCTAGAGATATGCGTGCTAGCGGGAGGGAAGAGACCCAGTACTTC
few	TRBV20-1	TRBJ2-7	TRBD1	CSAPRGTGYEQYF	TGCAGTGCGCCCCGGGGGACAGGTTACGAGCAGTACTTC
few	TRBV2	TRBJ2-5	-	CASSEAVLGETQYF	TGTGCCAGCAGTGAAGCTGTCCTGGGGGAGACCCAGTACTTC
-	TRBV20-1	TRBJ2-7	TRBD1	CSARSVTGDPYEQYF	TGCAGTGCTAGATCCGTGACAGGGGACCCCTACGAGCAGTACTTC
-	TRBV4-2	TRBJ2-7	TRBD1	CASSQGTGNYEQYF	TGTGCCAGCAGCCAAGGGACAGGGAACTACGAGCAGTACTTC
-	TRBV7-2	TRBJ2-3	-	CASSPPTERQYF	TGTGCCAGCAGCCCCCCGACTGAGCGGCAGTATTTT
few	TRBV4-3	TRBJ2-3	-	CASRYLGADTQYF	TGCGCCAGCCGTTACTTGGGGGCGGATACGCAGTATTTT
many	TRBV4-2	TRBJ2-5	-	CASSQDGRGETQYF	TGTGCCAGCAGCCAAGATGGTCGAGGGGAGACCCAGTACTTC
-	TRBV20-1	TRBJ2-7	TRBD1	CSARSDRVPSYEQYF	TGCAGTGCTAGATCAGACAGGGTTCCCTCCTACGAGCAGTACTTC
-	TRBV20-1	TRBJ2-7	TRBD2	CSASWTSFYEQYF	TGCAGTGCTTCCTGGACTAGCTTCTACGAGCAGTACTTC
-	TRBV18	TRBJ2-3	-	CASSPPLDTDTQYF	TGTGCCAGCTCACCACCGCTAGACACAGATACGCAGTATTTT
few	TRBV7-6	TRBJ2-1	TRBD2	CASSFPNWTSGRGNEQFF	TGTGCCAGCAGCTTCCCCAACTGGACTAGCGGGAGAGGCAATGAGCAGTTCTTC
-	TRBV5-1	TRBJ2-2	TRBD2	CASSLLGWGGEAGELFF	TGCGCCAGCAGCTTGTTGGGCTGGGGGGGAGAAGCCGGGGAGCTGTTTTTT
few	TRBV30	TRBJ2-3	-	CAWSVPGGQLWGTQYF	TGTGCCTGGAGTGTACCCGGGGGTCAGCTTTGGGGTACGCAGTATTTT
-	TRBV7-8	TRBJ2-7	-	CASSPRASPGQQYF	TGTGCCAGCAGCCCCAGAGCTAGCCCGGGTCAGCAGTACTTC
-	TRBV19	TRBJ1-2	-	CASSTSVYGYTF	TGTGCCAGTAGTACCTCAGTCTATGGCTACACCTTC
few	TRBV30	TRBJ2-5	-	CAWGKETQYF	TGTGCCTGGGGGAAAGAGACCCAGTACTTC
few	TRBV7-2	TRBJ2-7	TRBD2	CASSGTSGTYEQYF	TGTGCCAGCAGCGGGACTAGCGGTACCTACGAGCAGTACTTC
once	TRBV29-1	TRBJ2-5	TRBD2	CSVGTSGSRGETQYF	TGCAGCGTGGGGACTAGCGGGAGCAGGGGAGAGACCCAGTACTTC
many	TRBV28	TRBJ2-7	-	CASSSSGDGGNEQYF	TGTGCCAGCAGTTCATCGGGTGATGGTGGGAACGAGCAGTACTTC
-	TRBV21-1	TRBJ2-7	-	CASSKAEASDEQYF	TGTGCCAGCAGCAAGGCCGAGGCGAGCGACGAGCAGTACTTC
-	TRBV20-1	TRBJ2-7	TRBD1	CSAPSTGGAYEQYF	TGCAGTGCACCTTCGACAGGGGGCGCCTACGAGCAGTACTTC
-	TRBV11-2	TRBJ2-1	TRBD2	CASSRLAVNYNEQFF	TGTGCCAGCAGCCGTCTAGCGGTTAACTACAATGAGCAGTTCTTC
-	TRBV7-2	TRBJ2-1	-	CASSLGLATYYNEQFF	TGTGCCAGCAGCTTGGGTTTAGCGACTTACTACAATGAGCAGTTCTTC
-	TRBV15	TRBJ1-6	-	CATSRVTTANREGSLHF	TGTGCCACCAGCAGAGTGACCACCGCGAACCGGGAAGGGTCCCTCCACTTT
few	TRBV29-1	TRBJ2-5	-	CSVEDLGFGGETQYF	TGCAGCGTTGAAGATCTCGGCTTTGGTGGTGAGACCCAGTACTTC
-	TRBV30	TRBJ2-3	-	CAWSSGSTDTQYF	TGTGCCTGGAGTAGCGGGAGCACAGATACGCAGTATTTT